The subject of this entry is one T cell receptor (beta chain). This clone was picked up a small number of times. Its cognate antigen has yet to be identified. No base-level quality is on record; no much larger clone is a single base apart. Libraries were constructed by the immunoSEQ multiplex PCR assay. For the multiplex PCR, a mixture combining 60 forward primers for TCR Vbeta segments and 13 reverse primers for TCR Jbeta segments was used. The CDR3 region of rearranged TCR beta genes was amplified from genomic DNA by a multiplex PCR assay. Amplified TCR beta libraries were sequenced as 87-base-pair reads on the Illumina HiSeq System. The paper's processing steps were these. Across the 700 or so repertoires, a later analysis counted 75 million to 90 million unique TCR beta chains, 9.5 million to 13 million of which were shared by at least two donors. Raw reads were error-corrected and collapsed into unique sequences by a nearest-neighbor algorithm in which closely related sequences were merged to remove PCR and sequencing errors. To assign V, D and J gene segments, CDR3 sequences were aligned to IMGT reference sequences. Each retained sequence needed at least a six-nucleotide match to both a V gene segment and a J gene segment. Rearrangements were called productive when the CDR3 lacked stop codons and stayed in frame with V and J; all others were non-productive. Following IMGT convention, CDR3 was defined as the stretch from the second conserved V-encoded cysteine to the conserved J-encoded phenylalanine. The earlier analysis of fewer than 700 of the donors excluded sequences that lacked an unambiguous match to a single V gene segment. An earlier analysis of 500 to 600 of the donors classified V segments as functional when productive rearrangements were above 56.7% and as segregating when the standard deviation between donors was above 5%. A statistical classification framework was built to diagnose cytomegalovirus status from the catalog of TCR beta chain sequences. In a later analysis, TCR nucleotide sequences were compared against IMGT/GENE-DB human TR gene sequences so that V and J genes could be assigned. Using the TCRdist pipeline, a later analysis assigned CDR3 sequences along with most-parsimonious VDJ recombination scenarios. In a later analysis, every TCR beta chain was defined by the combination of its CDR3 amino acid sequence and its V-gene family, and reads without a unique V-gene family were dropped. As a way to deal with suspected cross-contamination and a sequencing artifact, a later analysis dropped 450 to 600 nucleotide sequences that were highly shared and had low generation probability. A later analysis calculated a clonal expansion index for each public chain from normalized within-repertoire ranks of inferred template counts. In a later analysis, generation probabilities were computed using a VDJ recombination model fitted to out-of-frame rearrangements, and the results were checked against IGoR. In a later analysis, TCR-TCR, TCR-HLA and TCR-CMV co-occurrence was scored with hypergeometric tests, and a repertoire-size bias correction was applied to TCR pairs. In a later analysis, false discovery rates were estimated by permuting HLA or CMV assignments 20 times. In a later analysis, co-occurring TCRs were grouped using DBSCAN, with TCRdist sequence similarity added in when clustering inside HLA-allele-positive subsets. Co-occurrence clustering excluded repertoires with fewer than 30,000 or more than 120,000 public chains, plus five with anomalous nucleotide sharing. Held by TCRdb, this immuneACCESS table contains in-frame sequences only and omits some clones. Under half of the omission traces to an unresolved V gene where checked; the cause of the rest is unknown. D and trimming were read from the DNA, whereas the V and J calls and clone size are those reported in that table. The sample table holds over 110,000 clones, of which around 85% were seen once. Around 9.1% of the sample lies in the top ten.

According to the germline V gene, CDR1 reads LGHNA and CDR2 reads YSLEER. V and J lose 0 bases and 4 bases, and a span of 4 bases separates them. Counted from cysteine to phenylalanine, this CDR3 has 12 amino acids. Only the CDR3 portion is preserved as DNA: 36 bases, with reading frame beginning at the first base. The cohort consisted of 670 or so healthy bone marrow donors. Cohort members were all nominally healthy when sampled, although unrecorded immune exposures were likely present. The donor tested CMV seropositive, placing the donor among the approximately 290 seropositive members of the cohort. Each donor provided a peripheral blood sample, and peripheral blood mononuclear cells were used for TCR beta sequencing. The Qiagen DNeasy Blood Extraction Kit was used to extract genomic DNA from the blood cell samples. The entry originates in a study of cytomegalovirus exposure and HLA in healthy donors (dated by TCRdb to about 2017). About the investigation overall: An earlier analysis of roughly 610 of the donors reported approximately 280 Gb of sequence data and 117 million unique TCR beta sequences obtained from about 200 million T cells. All discovery cohort repertoires had been generated on a single sequencing platform. Because of strong linkage in the cohort, roughly five DR-DQ haplotypes were treated as single units for association and clustering. Roughly 300 gigabases of sequencing data and 70 million to 95 million unique TCR sequences made up an early release that covered 500 to 700 HLA-typed donors. The genetic ancestry cluster associated with self-reported Caucasian donors included roughly 84% of the 398 genotyped donors. To decide whether each TCR beta V gene segment behaved as functional or pseudogenic, an earlier analysis of some 600 of the donors relied on high-throughput TCR beta sequencing. The later analysis used no new phenotypic data to find candidate immune exposures, relying instead on TCR beta sequences and their occurrence across donors. HLA typing included class I and class II loci at four-digit resolution. Besides the first cohort of 550 to 750 subjects, a separate validation cohort made up of 120 or so different subjects was used. Donor age, sex, ethnicity and CMV serostatus were compiled alongside the repertoire data. Typing coverage differed by locus: A, B, C, DRB1 and DQB1 were typed in roughly 629-630 donors, DQA1 in 500 to 550, DPA1 in over 600, and DPB1 in about 450. Using immunosequencing, the study profiled T cell repertoires from approximately 700 subjects and related those repertoires to cytomegalovirus serostatus. Among around 400 genotyped donors of the cohort, an average of roughly 230,000 unique TCR beta nucleotide sequences was sequenced per donor, of which approximately 19% were non-productive. High-throughput TCR immunosequencing, statistical association of individual TCRs with disease status, and machine learning were combined to predict cytomegalovirus infection status. A later genetic analysis used genome-wide SNP genotypes for about 65% of the 666 donors, treating that subset as a discovery cohort. The aim of the study was to test whether cataloging public T cell receptors could identify signatures of past pathogen exposure. A later analysis re-analyzed previously published TCR beta repertoires from 500 to 700 donors and added high-resolution HLA genotyping to study TCR occurrence patterns. On the study overall, not on this receptor specifically: A further reported finding was that TCR beta sequences accurately predicted the HLA-A and HLA-B alleles for most subjects in the first cohort. When HLA alleles, especially DR and DQ, strongly co-occurred, attributing TCR associations to individual alleles was difficult. Because some donors lacked HLA typing at each locus, the association tests relied only on the typed subset. In this cohort, only TCR beta chains were sequenced, and detectable features were limited by the absence of alpha or paired-chain data. A later analysis found that HLA-associated TCR beta chains were more clonally expanded and had lower generation probabilities than equally common non-associated chains. In a later analysis, TCR association rates were found to vary across HLA loci, with the most associated TCRs seen for DRB1 alleles and the fewest for HLA-C alleles. Broadly in line with IMGT annotations, most TCR beta V segments showed up in productive rearrangements about 87% or about 30% of the time in an earlier analysis of around 550 of the donors. In a later genetic analysis, fewer N-insertions in productive TCRs were reported among donors in an Asian-associated ancestry cluster than the approximately 710-donor mean. According to a later analysis, parvovirus B19, influenza, CMV and Epstein-Barr virus appeared linked to several top co-occurrence clusters. Specific HLA alleles were associated with over 15,000 TCR beta sequences at a false discovery rate of 0.05 in a later analysis. The sequencing pipeline was judged likely to have produced a cluster of highly shared sequence variants as a technical artifact. Across donors, most TCR sequences were observed very rarely, whereas some public TCRs were present in many individuals. Roughly uniform sequencing depth across donors was assumed in presence/absence analyses, although this assumption may not hold. The only immune exposure information available for the cohort was CMV serostatus. According to the authors, the approach could potentially be generalized to other disease states and immunological phenotypes. The 87-base-pair reads could not distinguish some IMGT-functional V segments, including TRBV6-2 and TRBV6-3, so those segments were excluded. In the study, some 160 TCR beta chains were listed as associated with cytomegalovirus. In both the original and validation cohorts, the classifier was reported to diagnose cytomegalovirus status with high specificity and sensitivity. Linkage disequilibrium might explain the correlated functional status among segregating V segments, but an unknown experimental factor could not be ruled out. V-gene and J-gene trimming of TCR beta chains was associated with a missense DCLRE1C variant in a later genetic analysis, and the association was replicated in an independent cohort. Because counts were too low, roughly 18 rarely observed V segments, including chromosome 9 orphons, were left out of the earlier analysis of roughly 600 of the donors. Three of the identified cytomegalovirus-associated TCR beta chains were confirmed in vitro to be specific for cytomegalovirus antigens. According to a later analysis, most CMV-associated TCR beta chains appeared to be HLA-restricted, and the HLA associations seemed to be driven largely by CMV exposure.

The chain links TRBV4-3 with TRBJ2-7, with the D gene not clear enough to name. The source of this sequence is a woman in her forties or fifties in good health and CMV-seropositive. Sample: PBMCs. The CDR3 in this case is CASSQETYEQYF. In nucleotide form, the sequence is TGCGCCAGCAGCCAAGAGACATACGAGCAGTACTTC.